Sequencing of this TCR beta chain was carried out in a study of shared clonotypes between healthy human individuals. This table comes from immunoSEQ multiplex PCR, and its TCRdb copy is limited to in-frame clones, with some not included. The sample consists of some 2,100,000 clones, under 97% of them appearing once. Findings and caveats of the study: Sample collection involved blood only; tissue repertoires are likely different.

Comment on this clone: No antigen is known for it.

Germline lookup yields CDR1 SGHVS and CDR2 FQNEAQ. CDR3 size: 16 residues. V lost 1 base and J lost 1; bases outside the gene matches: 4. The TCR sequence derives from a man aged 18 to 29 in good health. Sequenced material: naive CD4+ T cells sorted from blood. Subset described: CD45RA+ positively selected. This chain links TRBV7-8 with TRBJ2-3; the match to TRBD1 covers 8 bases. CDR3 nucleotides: TGTGCCAGCAGCTTAGTCAGGGGGCTACGCACAGATACGCAGTATTTT. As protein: CASSLVRGLRTDTQYF.